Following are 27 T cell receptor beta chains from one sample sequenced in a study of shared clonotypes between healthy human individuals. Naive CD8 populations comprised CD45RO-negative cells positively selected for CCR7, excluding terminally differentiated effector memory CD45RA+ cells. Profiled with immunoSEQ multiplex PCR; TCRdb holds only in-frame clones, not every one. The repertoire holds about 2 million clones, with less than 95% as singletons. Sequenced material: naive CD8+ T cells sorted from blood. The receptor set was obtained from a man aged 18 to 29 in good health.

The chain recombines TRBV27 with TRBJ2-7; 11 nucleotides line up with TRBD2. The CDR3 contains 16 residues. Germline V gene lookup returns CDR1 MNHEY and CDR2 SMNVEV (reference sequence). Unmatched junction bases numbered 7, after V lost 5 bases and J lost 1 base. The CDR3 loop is CASSPGTSGLSYEQYF. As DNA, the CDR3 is TGTGCCAGCAGTCCGGGGACTAGCGGCCTATCCTACGAGCAGTACTTC.

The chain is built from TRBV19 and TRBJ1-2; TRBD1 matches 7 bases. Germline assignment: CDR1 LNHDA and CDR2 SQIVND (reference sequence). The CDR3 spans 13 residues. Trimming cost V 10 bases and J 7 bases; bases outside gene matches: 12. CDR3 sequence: CATTSTGLVGYTF. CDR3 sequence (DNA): TGTGCCACTACTTCGACAGGGCTGGTTGGCTACACCTTC. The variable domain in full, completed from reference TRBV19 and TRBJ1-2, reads DGGITQSPKYLFRKEGQNVTLSCEQNLNHDAMYWYRQDPGQGLRLIYYSQIVNDFQKGDIAEGYSVSREKKESFPLTVTSAQKNPTAFYLCATTSTGLVGYTFGSGTRLTVV.

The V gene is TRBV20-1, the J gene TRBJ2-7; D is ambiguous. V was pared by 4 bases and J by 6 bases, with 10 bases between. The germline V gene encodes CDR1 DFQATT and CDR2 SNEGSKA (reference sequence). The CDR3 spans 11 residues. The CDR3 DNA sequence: TGCAGTGCTATCCTAACACGCGAGCAGTACTTC. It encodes CSAILTREQYF.

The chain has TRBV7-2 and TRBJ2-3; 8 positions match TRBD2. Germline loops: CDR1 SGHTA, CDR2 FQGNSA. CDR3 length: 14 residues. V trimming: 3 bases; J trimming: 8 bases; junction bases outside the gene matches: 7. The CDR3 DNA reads TGTGCCAGCAGCTTTGGGGAGGCGGGGGGTACGCAGTATTTT. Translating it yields CASSFGEAGGTQYF.

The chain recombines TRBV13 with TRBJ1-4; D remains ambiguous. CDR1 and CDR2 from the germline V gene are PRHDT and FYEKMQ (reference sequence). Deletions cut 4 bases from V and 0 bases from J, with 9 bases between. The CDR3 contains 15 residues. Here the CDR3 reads CASSSMGATNEKLFF. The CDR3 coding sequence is TGTGCCAGCAGCTCAATGGGCGCAACTAATGAAAAACTGTTTTTT.

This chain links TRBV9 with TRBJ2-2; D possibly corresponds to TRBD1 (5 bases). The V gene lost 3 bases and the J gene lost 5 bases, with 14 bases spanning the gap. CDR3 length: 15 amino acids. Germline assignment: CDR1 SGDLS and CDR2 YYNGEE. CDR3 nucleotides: TGTGCCAGCAGCGAACCTCCCCCAGGGACCGGGGAGCTGTTTTTT. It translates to CASSEPPPGTGELFF.

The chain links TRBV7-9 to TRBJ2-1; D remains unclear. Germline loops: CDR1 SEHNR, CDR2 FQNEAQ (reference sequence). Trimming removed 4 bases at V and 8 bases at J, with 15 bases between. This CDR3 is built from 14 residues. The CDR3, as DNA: TGTGCCAGCAGCTCAACCTACAGTGGCGATGAGCAGTTCTTC. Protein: CASSSTYSGDEQFF.

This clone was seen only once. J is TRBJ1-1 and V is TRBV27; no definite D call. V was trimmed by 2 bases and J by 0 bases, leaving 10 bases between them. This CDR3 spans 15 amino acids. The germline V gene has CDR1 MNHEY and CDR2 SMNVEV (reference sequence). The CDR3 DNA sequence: TGTGCCAGCAGTTTAAAGGGCTTTGTGAACACTGAAGCTTTCTTT. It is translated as CASSLKGFVNTEAFF.

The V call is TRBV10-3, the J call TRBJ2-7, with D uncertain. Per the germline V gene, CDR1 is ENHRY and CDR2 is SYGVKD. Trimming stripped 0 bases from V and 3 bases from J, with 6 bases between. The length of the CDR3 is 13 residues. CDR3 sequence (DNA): TGTGCCATCAGTGAGTCCTACAACTACGAGCAGTACTTC. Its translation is CAISESYNYEQYF.

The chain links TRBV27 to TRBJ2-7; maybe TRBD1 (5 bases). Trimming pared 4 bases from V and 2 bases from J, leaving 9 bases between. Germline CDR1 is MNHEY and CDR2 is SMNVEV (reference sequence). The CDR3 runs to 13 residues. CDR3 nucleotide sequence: TGTGCCAGCAGTTACGACAGAACCTACGAGCAGTACTTC. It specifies CASSYDRTYEQYF.

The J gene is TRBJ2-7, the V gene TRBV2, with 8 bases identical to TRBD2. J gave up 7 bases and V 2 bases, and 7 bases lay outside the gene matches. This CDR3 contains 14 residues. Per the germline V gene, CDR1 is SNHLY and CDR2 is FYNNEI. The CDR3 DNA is TGTGCCAGCAGTGAAAAAGCGGGAGTGGAGGAGCAGTACTTC. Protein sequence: CASSEKAGVEEQYF. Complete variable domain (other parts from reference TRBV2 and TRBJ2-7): EPEVTQTPSHQVTQMGQEVILRCVPISNHLYFYWYRQILGQKVEFLVSFYNNEISEKSEIFDDQFSVERPDGSNFTLKIRSTKLEDSAMYFCASSEKAGVEEQYFGPGTRLTVT.

CDR3 loop: CASSFSFPSDTQYF. The CDR3 bases are TGCGCCAGCAGCTTTTCCTTCCCTTCAGATACGCAGTATTTT. The V call is TRBV5-1, the J call TRBJ2-3; D is unclear. The CDR3 is made up of 14 amino acids. V was shortened by 2 bases and J by 4 bases, with 11 bases between the two germline ends. Germline V gives CDR1 SGHRS, CDR2 YFSETQ.

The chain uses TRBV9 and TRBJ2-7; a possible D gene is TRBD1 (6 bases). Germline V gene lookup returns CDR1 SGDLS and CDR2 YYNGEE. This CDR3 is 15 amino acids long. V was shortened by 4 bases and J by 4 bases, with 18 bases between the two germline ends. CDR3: CASSISGTTGYEQYF. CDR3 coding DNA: TGTGCCAGCAGCATTTCCGGGACAACAGGGTACGAGCAGTACTTC.

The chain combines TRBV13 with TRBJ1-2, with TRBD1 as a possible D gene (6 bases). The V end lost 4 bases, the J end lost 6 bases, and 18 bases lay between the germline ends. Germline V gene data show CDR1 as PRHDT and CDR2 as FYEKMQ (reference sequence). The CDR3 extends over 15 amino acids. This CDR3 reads CASSSPGGRVDGYTF. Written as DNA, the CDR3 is TGTGCCAGCAGCTCCCCCGGGGGCAGGGTCGATGGCTACACCTTC.

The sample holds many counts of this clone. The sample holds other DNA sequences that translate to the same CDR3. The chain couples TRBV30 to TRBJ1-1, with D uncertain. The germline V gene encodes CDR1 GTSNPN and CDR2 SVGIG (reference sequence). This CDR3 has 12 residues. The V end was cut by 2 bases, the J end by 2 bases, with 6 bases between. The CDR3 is CAWSFGNTEAFF. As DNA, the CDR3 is TGTGCCTGGAGTTTTGGAAACACTGAAGCTTTCTTT.

CDR3 DNA: TGTGCCACCAGCAGAGATCGGGGCCGCACAGGTGAGCAGTTCTTC. Encoded protein: CATSRDRGRTGEQFF. The chain is built from TRBV15 and TRBJ2-1, with D tentatively TRBD1 or TRBD2 (5 bases each). The CDR3 has 15 amino acids. Trimming pared 0 bases from V and 9 bases from J, leaving 15 bases between. CDR1 and CDR2 (germline): LNHNV, YYDKDF (reference sequence).

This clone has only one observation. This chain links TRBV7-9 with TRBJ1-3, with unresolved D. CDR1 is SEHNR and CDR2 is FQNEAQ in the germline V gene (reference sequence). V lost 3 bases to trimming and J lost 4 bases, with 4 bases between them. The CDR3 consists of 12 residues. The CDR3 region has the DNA TGTGCCAGCAGCTTGGCCGGAAACACCATATATTTT. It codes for CASSLAGNTIYF.

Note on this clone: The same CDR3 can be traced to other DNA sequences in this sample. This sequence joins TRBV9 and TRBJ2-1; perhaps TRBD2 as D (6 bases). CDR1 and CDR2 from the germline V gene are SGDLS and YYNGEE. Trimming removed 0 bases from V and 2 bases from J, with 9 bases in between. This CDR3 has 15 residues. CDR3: CASSVVGSPYNEQFF. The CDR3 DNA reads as TGTGCCAGCAGCGTAGTCGGGAGTCCCTACAATGAGCAGTTCTTC.

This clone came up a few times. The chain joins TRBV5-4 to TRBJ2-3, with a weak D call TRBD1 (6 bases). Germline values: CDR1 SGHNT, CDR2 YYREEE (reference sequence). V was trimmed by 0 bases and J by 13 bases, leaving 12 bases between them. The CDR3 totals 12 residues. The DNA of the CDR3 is TGTGCCAGCAGCTTGGTTTCTAAGGGGGAGTATTTT. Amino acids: CASSLVSKGEYF.

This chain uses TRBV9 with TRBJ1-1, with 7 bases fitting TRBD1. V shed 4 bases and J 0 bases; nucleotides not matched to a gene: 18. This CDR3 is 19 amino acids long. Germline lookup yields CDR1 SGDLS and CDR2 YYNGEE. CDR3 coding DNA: TGTGCCAGCAGCTCCGGGACAGACCGTACTAGTGTCATGAACACTGAAGCTTTCTTT. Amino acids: CASSSGTDRTSVMNTEAFF.

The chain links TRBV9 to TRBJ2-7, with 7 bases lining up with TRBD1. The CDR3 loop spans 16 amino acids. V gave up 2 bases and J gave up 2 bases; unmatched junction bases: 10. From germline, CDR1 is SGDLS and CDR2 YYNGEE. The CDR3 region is CASSVDGWDSTYEQYF. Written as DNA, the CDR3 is TGTGCCAGCAGCGTGGATGGGTGGGACAGCACCTACGAGCAGTACTTC.

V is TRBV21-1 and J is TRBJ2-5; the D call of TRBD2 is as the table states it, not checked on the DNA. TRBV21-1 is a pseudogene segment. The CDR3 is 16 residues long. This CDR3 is CASSKGLAGGQETQYF. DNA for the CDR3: TGTGCCAGCAGCAAAGGACTAGCGGGGGGACAAGAGACCCAGTACTTC.

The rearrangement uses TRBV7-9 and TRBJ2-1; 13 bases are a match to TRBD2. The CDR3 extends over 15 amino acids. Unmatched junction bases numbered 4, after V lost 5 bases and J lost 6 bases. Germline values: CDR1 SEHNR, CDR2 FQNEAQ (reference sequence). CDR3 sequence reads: CASSKLAGGFNEQFF. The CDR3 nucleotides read TGTGCCAGCAGCAAACTAGCGGGGGGGTTCAATGAGCAGTTCTTC.

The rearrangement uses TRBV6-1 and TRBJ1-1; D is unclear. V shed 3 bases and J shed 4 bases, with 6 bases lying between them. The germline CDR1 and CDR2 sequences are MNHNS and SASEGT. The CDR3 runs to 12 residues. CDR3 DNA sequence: TGTGCCAGCAGTGAGGATAGCACTGAAGCTTTCTTT. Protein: CASSEDSTEAFF.

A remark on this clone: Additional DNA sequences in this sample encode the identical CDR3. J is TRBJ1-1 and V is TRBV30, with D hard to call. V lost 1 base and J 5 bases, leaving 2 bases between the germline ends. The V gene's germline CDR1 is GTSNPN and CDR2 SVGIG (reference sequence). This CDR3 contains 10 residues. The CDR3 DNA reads TGTGCCTGGAGTGCAACTGAAGCTTTCTTT. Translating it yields CAWSATEAFF.

The CDR3, as DNA: TGTGCCAGCAGCCAGGGACAGGGGGTCAAAAACATTCAGTACTTC. Translation: CASSQGQGVKNIQYF. This chain links TRBV7-3 with TRBJ2-4, with 11 nucleotides matching TRBD1. CDR1 and CDR2 (germline): SGHTA, FQGTGA. The trim removed 5 bases at V and 3 bases at J, leaving 3 bases unmatched. This CDR3 is built from 15 residues.

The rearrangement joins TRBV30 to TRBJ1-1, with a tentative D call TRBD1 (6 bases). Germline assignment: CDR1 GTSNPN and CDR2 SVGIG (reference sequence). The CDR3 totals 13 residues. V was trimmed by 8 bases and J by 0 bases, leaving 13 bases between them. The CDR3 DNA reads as TGTGCCGGGACACTCCTTATGAACACTGAAGCTTTCTTT. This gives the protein CAGTLLMNTEAFF.